The rows below give T cell receptor beta chains drawn from one sample of a study of blood T cell repertoires in COVID-19. This table comes from immunoSEQ multiplex PCR, and its TCRdb copy is limited to in-frame clones, with some not included. The sample consists of 220,000 or so clones, 80% of them appearing once. The sample was peripheral blood. Receptors originate from a woman aged 65 to 85 with acute or convalescent COVID-19. Both conserved end residues are part of each CDR3. D genes are given only for firm matches. Expanded clones get a size class; other rows say once, few or many, or leave the size out.

CASSQDASGRFYNEQFF | TGCGCCAGCAGCCAAGATGCGAGCGGGAGGTTTTACAATGAGCAGTTCTTC | TRBJ2-1 | TRBD2 | - | TRBV4-1
CASSPGRGGDTEAFF | TGCGCCAGCAGCCCTGGGAGGGGAGGGGACACTGAAGCTTTCTTT | TRBJ1-1 | - | - | TRBV5-1
CASSIGGSTDTQYF | TGTGCCAGTAGTATTGGTGGGAGTACAGATACGCAGTATTTT | TRBJ2-3 | - | - | TRBV19
CASSYRAGVETQYF | TGTGCCAGCAGCTACCGAGCGGGAGTGGAGACCCAGTACTTC | TRBJ2-5 | TRBD2 | - | TRBV3-1/TRBV3-2
CASSPLLTGYYGYTF | TGTGCCAGCAGCCCCCTATTGACAGGCTACTATGGCTACACCTTC | TRBJ1-2 | - | - | TRBV7-9
CASSQDMDREETQYF | TGTGCCAGCAGCCAAGATATGGACAGGGAAGAGACCCAGTACTTC | TRBJ2-5 | TRBD1 | - | TRBV3-1/TRBV3-2
CASSPSGQNYEQYF | TGTGCCAGCTCACCGTCAGGACAGAACTACGAGCAGTACTTC | TRBJ2-7 | - | - | TRBV18
CATSPSGRDTGELFF | TGTGCCACCAGTCCTAGCGGGAGAGACACCGGGGAGCTGTTTTTT | TRBJ2-2 | TRBD2 | once | TRBV24-1
CASSSSYSGSSYEQYF | TGTGCCAGCAGCTCATCCTATAGCGGTAGCTCCTACGAGCAGTACTTC | TRBJ2-7 | - | - | TRBV11-2
CASSAQPSGVNEQFF | TGTGCCAGCAGTGCCCAGCCTAGCGGAGTAAACGAGCAGTTCTTC | TRBJ2-1 | TRBD2 | - | TRBV6-4